A selection of T cell receptor beta chains follows, all from one sample in a study of T cell changes during pregnancy in multiple sclerosis. The table came from immunoSEQ multiplex PCR; TCRdb's copy has only in-frame clones and leaves some out. The table includes approximately 97,000 clones, roughly nine tenths detected once. Sequences were derived from peripheral blood, sampled after pregnancy. These receptors came from a female donor in good health, enrolled as a control in a pregnancy study. The conserved cysteine and the conserved F or W are not part of the CDR3 here. The order of the fields is J gene, D gene, clone size, V gene, CDR3 length, CDR3 protein. The D gene is left open where the match is weak. Size is omitted from some rows. Given values are once, few, many or a class for expanded clones.

TRBJ2-1,TRBD1,NA,TRBV6-6,12,ASSPQGAYNEQF
TRBJ1-2,TRBD1,NA,TRBV28,9,ASSLGKGAL
TRBJ2-3,TRBD2,NA,TRBV29-1,16,SVEDTGLAGGRTDTQY
TRBJ2-5,NA,once,TRBV20-1,8,SGGEETQY
TRBJ2-7,TRBD1,once,TRBV7-8,16,ASSLRQSKTGPSREQY
TRBJ1-6,TRBD1,NA,TRBV6-6,14,ASSDRDSLYNSPLH
TRBJ2-5,TRBD1,NA,TRBV11-2,13,ASSPGQGKKETQY
TRBJ2-1,NA,NA,TRBV29-1,12,SVVAGSTYNEQF
TRBJ1-1,TRBD1,NA,TRBV28,12,ASSPGGRGTEAF
TRBJ1-2,NA,NA,TRBV27,12,ASSLSAGVKGYT
TRBJ1-2,TRBD1,NA,TRBV29-1,12,SVEAQGGAYGYT
TRBJ2-1,NA,NA,TRBV4-3,14,ASSQAWSAPGNEQF
TRBJ1-2,NA,NA,TRBV6-4,10,ASSEDKTRYT
TRBJ2-2,TRBD1,NA,TRBV29-1,12,SVDRQGDTGELF
TRBJ1-6,NA,NA,TRBV4-2,14,ASSQDVEGRGSPLH
TRBJ1-2,TRBD1,NA,TRBV19,14,ASSIPRDRISGGYT
TRBJ2-7,NA,NA,TRBV5-4,11,ASSLGGVGEQY
TRBJ1-2,NA,NA,TRBV4-3,13,ASSQESTGNYGYT
TRBJ1-5,NA,NA,TRBV6-1,16,ASSEPLRRGYSNQPQH
TRBJ2-7,TRBD1,NA,TRBV7-2,12,ASSSTGGDYEQY
TRBJ1-1,NA,NA,TRBV13,14,ASSPRSWTANTEAF
TRBJ2-7,NA,NA,TRBV2,12,ASSGDSLPGEQY
TRBJ2-7,TRBD1,NA,TRBV29-1,13,SVEIGQGITYEQY
TRBJ2-5,TRBD2,NA,TRBV2,14,ASRRASTTSGATQY
TRBJ2-1,TRBD2,once,TRBV30,13,ACPLGGGDVNEQF
TRBJ1-6,NA,NA,TRBV18,15,ASSPILIGVMNSPLH
TRBJ1-6,NA,NA,TRBV30,11,AWSQGKDSPLH
TRBJ2-3,NA,NA,TRBV12-5,12,ASALDRPADTQY
TRBJ2-5,TRBD2,NA,TRBV5-1,12,ASSEGLASETQY
TRBJ1-1,TRBD1,once,TRBV18,11,ASSPGQYTEAF
TRBJ2-4,TRBD1,NA,TRBV7-9,13,ASSSPGQGAHIQY
TRBJ1-2,NA,NA,TRBV19,9,ASRDRGGYT
TRBJ1-1,NA,once,TRBV7-2,10,ASRPNTFEAF
TRBJ1-1,NA,NA,TRBV5-1,13,ASSLVATMNTEAF
TRBJ2-1,TRBD2,NA,TRBV7-2,15,ASSLGTSGGSYNEQF
TRBJ2-1,NA,NA,TRBV7-9,9,ASSWEDEQF
TRBJ1-2,NA,NA,TRBV27,9,ASSGSYGYT
TRBJ1-2,NA,NA,TRBV6-1,11,ASGEQGTHGYT
TRBJ1-1,NA,NA,TRBV7-8,9,ASTVNTEAF
TRBJ1-4,TRBD1,NA,TRBV7-9,14,ASSPTARTGGEKLF
TRBJ1-1,NA,NA,TRBV7-9,13,ASSLKRGSNTEAF
TRBJ2-3,TRBD2,NA,TRBV2,12,ASSLAGATDTQY
TRBJ2-7,NA,once,TRBV7-9,12,ATRAAGATYEQY
TRBJ1-2,NA,NA,TRBV30,11,AWSVGGASGYT
TRBJ1-5,TRBD1,NA,TRBV12-5,14,ASGPDGQGAKQPQH
TRBJ2-7,TRBD2,NA,TRBV4-3,12,ASSRGTSSGEQY